These 8 T cell receptor beta chains originate from one sample sequenced in a study of cytomegalovirus exposure and HLA in healthy donors. TCRdb keeps only in-frame clones here, not all; method: immunoSEQ multiplex PCR. This sample has about 110,000 clones, with approximately 94% found just once. What was sequenced was PBMCs. These receptor sequences come from a woman younger than 30 in good health and CMV-seronegative.

The chain combines TRBV7-2 with TRBJ1-4; D is possibly TRBD1 (5 bases). The germline V gene encodes CDR1 SGHTA and CDR2 FQGNSA. The CDR3 is 14 residues long. Trimming cost V 4 bases and J 8 bases, with 14 bases left between them. The CDR3 spells CASSYPGRGEKLFF. The CDR3 region has the DNA TGTGCCAGCAGCTATCCCGGGAGGGGCGAAAAACTGTTTTTT.

The chain has TRBV19 and TRBJ1-6; D is unclear. Looked up from germline, CDR1 is LNHDA and CDR2 is SQIVND (reference sequence). With 7 bases removed from V and 7 bases from J, the gap between germline ends came to 11 bases. The CDR3 is made up of 13 amino acids. The CDR3 DNA follows: TGTGCCAGTACGCGGGCCCCGAATTCACCCCTCCACTTT. It specifies CASTRAPNSPLHF. The whole variable domain, filled in from reference TRBV19 and TRBJ1-6, reads DGGITQSPKYLFRKEGQNVTLSCEQNLNHDAMYWYRQDPGQGLRLIYYSQIVNDFQKGDIAEGYSVSREKKESFPLTVTSAQKNPTAFYLCASTRAPNSPLHFGNGTRLTVT.

As concerns this clone: This sample includes further DNA sequences coding for the same CDR3. J is TRBJ2-7 and V is TRBV9; D not certain. CDR3 length: 13 residues. Trimming cost V 0 bases and J 4 bases, with 8 bases left between them. Germline CDR1 is SGDLS and CDR2 is YYNGEE. The CDR3 reads CASSVGGTYEQYF. The CDR3 DNA sequence: TGTGCCAGCAGCGTAGGCGGAACTTACGAGCAGTACTTC.

This chain joins TRBV9 and TRBJ1-2; possible D gene TRBD1, 5 bases. The germline CDR1 and CDR2 sequences are SGDLS and YYNGEE. This CDR3 is 15 amino acids long. V shed 3 bases and J shed 4 bases, with 16 bases lying between them. The CDR3 region has the DNA TGTGCCAGCAGCGCTTTGGGACGGGGGTCCTATGGCTACACCTTC. Protein sequence: CASSALGRGSYGYTF.

The chain carries TRBV6-6 and TRBJ2-2, with D hard to call. The V end was cut by 2 bases, the J end by 5 bases, with 6 bases between. The CDR3 contains 13 residues. Germline V lookup: CDR1 MNHNY, CDR2 SVGAGI (reference sequence). Here the CDR3 DNA reads TGTGCCAGCAGTTACCAGTCTACCGGGGAGCTGTTTTTT. It specifies CASSYQSTGELFF.

DNA of the CDR3: TGTGCCAGCAGCTTAGCGCCGGTCTCCGCGGGGGGGCAGAACGAGCAGTACTTC. This encodes CASSLAPVSAGGQNEQYF. V gene TRBV7-2 combines with J gene TRBJ2-7; 9 nucleotides align to TRBD2. The CDR3 runs 18 residues. Germline V gene lookup returns CDR1 SGHTA and CDR2 FQGNSA. V was clipped by 0 bases and J by 5 bases; unmatched bases: 14.

This clone was seen just once. This sequence joins TRBV28 and TRBJ2-1; tentatively, D is TRBD2 (7 bases). The CDR3 is 13 residues long. Trimming pared 6 bases from V and 9 bases from J, leaving 15 bases between. From germline, CDR1 is MDHEN and CDR2 SYDVKM. The CDR3 protein is CASSLGGAGEQFF. CDR3 nucleotides: TGTGCCAGCAGCCTGGGGGGGGCAGGTGAGCAGTTCTTC.

The V and J genes are TRBV11-2 and TRBJ2-5; D is uncertain. V lost 3 bases and J 4 bases, leaving 6 bases between the germline ends. From germline, CDR1 is SGHAT and CDR2 FQNNGV. This CDR3 is 12 amino acids long. CDR3 region: CASSFRLETQYF. CDR3 bases: TGTGCCAGCAGCTTCCGTTTAGAGACCCAGTACTTC. The full variable domain, in which reference TRBV11-2 and TRBJ2-5 provide the parts outside the CDR3, is EAGVAQSPRYKIIEKRQSVAFWCNPISGHATLYWYQQILGQGPKLLIQFQNNGVVDDSQLPKDRFSAERLKGVDSTLKIQPAKLEDSAVYLCASSFRLETQYFGPGTRLLVL.